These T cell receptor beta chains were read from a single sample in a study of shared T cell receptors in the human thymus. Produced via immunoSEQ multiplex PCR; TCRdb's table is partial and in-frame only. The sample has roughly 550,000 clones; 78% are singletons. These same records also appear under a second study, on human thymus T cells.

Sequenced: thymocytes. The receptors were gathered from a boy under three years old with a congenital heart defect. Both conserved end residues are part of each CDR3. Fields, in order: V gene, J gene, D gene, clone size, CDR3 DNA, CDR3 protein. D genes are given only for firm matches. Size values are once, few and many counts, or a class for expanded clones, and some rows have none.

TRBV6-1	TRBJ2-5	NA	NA	TGTGCCAGCGGTCAGGGAGAGACCCAGTACTTC	CASGQGETQYF
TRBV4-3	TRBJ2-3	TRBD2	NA	TGCGCCAGCAGCCAAGATAACTCCGGGACTAGTGACTCCACAGATACGCAGTATTTT	CASSQDNSGTSDSTDTQYF
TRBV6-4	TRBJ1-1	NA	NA	TGTGCCAGCAGTCCTACGAACCTGAACACTGAAGCTTTCTTT	CASSPTNLNTEAFF
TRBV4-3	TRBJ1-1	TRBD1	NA	TGCGCCAGCAGCCGAGTCCCGGGACAGGGGTTTGAAGCTTTCTTT	CASSRVPGQGFEAFF
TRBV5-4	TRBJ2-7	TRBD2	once	TGTGCCAGCAGCTTGGCCGAGGGACTAGCGGGAGGCGAGGGGGAGCAGTACTTC	CASSLAEGLAGGEGEQYF
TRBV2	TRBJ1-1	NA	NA	TGTGCCAGCAGTGATGGCTTGAACAGCATGAACACTGAAGCTTTCTTT	CASSDGLNSMNTEAFF
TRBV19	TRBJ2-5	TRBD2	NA	TGTGCCAGTAGTGCCTCTAGCGGGAGGTTTGAGACCCAGTACTTC	CASSASSGRFETQYF
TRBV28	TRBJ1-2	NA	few	TGTGCCAGCAGTCCAGGGGACCCCTATGGCTACACCTTC	CASSPGDPYGYTF
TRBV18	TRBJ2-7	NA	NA	TGTGCCAGCTCACCGGAGCGGGAGCAGTACTTC	CASSPEREQYF
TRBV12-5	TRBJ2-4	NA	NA	TGTGCTAGTGGGACAGGACAGAACTGGATTCAGTACTTC	CASGTGQNWIQYF
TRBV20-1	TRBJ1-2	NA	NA	TGCAGTGCTTGGCGGGGGGTTTTC	CSAWRGVF
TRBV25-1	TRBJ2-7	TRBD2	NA	TGTGCCAGCAGTGAATCGTTAGCGGGACCTCGCTACGAGCAGTACTTC	CASSESLAGPRYEQYF
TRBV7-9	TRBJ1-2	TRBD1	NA	TGTGCCAGCAGCTGCCCCGAACAGGGGGCTAACGGCTACACCTTC	CASSCPEQGANGYTF
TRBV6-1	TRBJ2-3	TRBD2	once	TGTGCCAGCAGTGATAGCGGGAGCTCAACAGATACGCAGTATTTT	CASSDSGSSTDTQYF
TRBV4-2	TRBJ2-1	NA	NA	TGTGCCAGCAGCCAAGATAGGAGGGGAGGTGACTACGATGAGCAGTTCTTC	CASSQDRRGGDYDEQFF
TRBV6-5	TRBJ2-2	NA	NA	TGTGCCAGCAGGGGAGGTAGCGAGACCACCGGGGAGCTGTTTTTT	CASRGGSETTGELFF
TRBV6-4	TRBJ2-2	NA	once	TGTGCCAGCAGCCCCCTCCCGGGTCCGAACACCGGGGAGCTGTTTTTT	CASSPLPGPNTGELFF
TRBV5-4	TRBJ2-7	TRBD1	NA	TGTGCCAGCAGCCCGGGACAGGGGATCCCCTCCTACGAGCAGTACTTC	CASSPGQGIPSYEQYF
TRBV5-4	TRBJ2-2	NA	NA	TGTGCCAGCAGCTGCAGACAGGTCGCGAACACCGGGGAGCTGTTTTTT	CASSCRQVANTGELFF
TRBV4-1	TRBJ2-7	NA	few	TGCGCCAGCAGCCAAGTTGGAGGATCCGGCTACGAGCAGTACTTC	CASSQVGGSGYEQYF
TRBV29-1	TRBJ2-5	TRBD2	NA	TGCAGCGTTGAGGGGAGGGCAGACCAAGAGACCCAGTACTTC	CSVEGRADQETQYF
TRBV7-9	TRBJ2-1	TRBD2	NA	TGTGCCAGCAGCTCCTCCGGGACTAGCGGTCCCCGGTCTACCAATGAGCAGTTCTTC	CASSSSGTSGPRSTNEQFF
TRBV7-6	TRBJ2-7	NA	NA	TGTGCCAGCAGTCGGAGCGGTCCCTGGGAGCAGTACTTC	CASSRSGPWEQYF
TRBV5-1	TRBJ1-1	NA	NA	TGCGCCAGCAGCTTGAAGGGGGTAGCGAACACTGAAGCTTTCTTT	CASSLKGVANTEAFF
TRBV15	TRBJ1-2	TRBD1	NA	TGTGCCACCAGCAACCCCGGGACAGGGGGATTTAACTATGGCTACACCTTC	CATSNPGTGGFNYGYTF
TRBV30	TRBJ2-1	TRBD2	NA	TGTGCCTGGAGTGTTAGCGGGAGGACCAGCTCCTACAATGAGCAGTTCTTC	CAWSVSGRTSSYNEQFF
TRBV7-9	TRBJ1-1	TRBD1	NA	TGTGCCAGCAGCCCAGGGGGAACTGAAGCTTTCTTT	CASSPGGTEAFF
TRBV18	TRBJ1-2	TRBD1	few	TGTGCCAGCTCACGAGGGGGCGTTAACTATGGCTACACCTTC	CASSRGGVNYGYTF
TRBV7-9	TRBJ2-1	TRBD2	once	TGTGCCAGCAGCCCACCGGGACTAGCGGTTTTCAATGAGCAGTTCTTC	CASSPPGLAVFNEQFF
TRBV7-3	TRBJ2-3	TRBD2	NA	TGTGCCAGCAGCCCGACTAGCGGGAGGAGGGTCCCAGATACGCAGTATTTT	CASSPTSGRRVPDTQYF
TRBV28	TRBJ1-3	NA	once	TGTGCCAGCAGTTTTGGGAGGTCTGGAAACACCATATATTTT	CASSFGRSGNTIYF
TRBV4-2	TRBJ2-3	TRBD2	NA	TGTGCCAGCAGCCACGTACGAGCGGGAGAAGTGCGCACAGATACGCAGTATTTT	CASSHVRAGEVRTDTQYF
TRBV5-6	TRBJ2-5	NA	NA	TGTGCCAGCAGCTTGGTGCCTACCCCGGAGACCCAGTACTTC	CASSLVPTPETQYF
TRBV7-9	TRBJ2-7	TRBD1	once	TGTGCCAGCAGCTTATTCAGGACAGGGTATTACTACGAGCAGTACTTC	CASSLFRTGYYYEQYF
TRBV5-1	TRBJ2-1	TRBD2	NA	TGCGCCAGCAGCCCGCCCCCTGGCGGGAGGACTAAACTACACTCCTACAATGAGCAGTTCTTC	CASSPPPGGRTKLHSYNEQFF
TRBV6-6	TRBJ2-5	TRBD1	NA	TGTGCCAGCAGTTCCTCCGGGACAGGCGCCCAAGAGACCCAGTACTTC	CASSSSGTGAQETQYF
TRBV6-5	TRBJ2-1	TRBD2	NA	TGTGCCAGCAGAAGGAGAGCGGGAGGGCCCGATGAGCAGTTCTTC	CASRRRAGGPDEQFF
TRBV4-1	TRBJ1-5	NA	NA	TGCGCCAGCAGCCCCGGACTTAGCAATCAGCCCCAGCATTTT	CASSPGLSNQPQHF
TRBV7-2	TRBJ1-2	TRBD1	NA	TGTGCCAGCAGGCGACAGGGGCAGGGGGGCTACACCTTC	CASRRQGQGGYTF
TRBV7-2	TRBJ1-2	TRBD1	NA	TGTGCCAGCAGCTTAGTGGCTCCCGGGACAGGGGGAGACTATGGCTACACCTTC	CASSLVAPGTGGDYGYTF
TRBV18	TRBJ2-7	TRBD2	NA	TGTGCCAGCTCATCCGAAACTAGCGGGAGAACCTACGAGCAGTACTTC	CASSSETSGRTYEQYF
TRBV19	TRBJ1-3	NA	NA	TGTGCCAGTAGTAGAGCAAACTCTGGAAACACCATATATTTT	CASSRANSGNTIYF
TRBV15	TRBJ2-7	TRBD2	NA	TGTGCCACCAGCAGAGATCGCGGGAGCGACGTCTACGAGCAGTACTTC	CATSRDRGSDVYEQYF
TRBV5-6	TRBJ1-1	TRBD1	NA	TGTGCCAGCAGCCCAACGACAGGGGTGACTGAAGCTTTCTTT	CASSPTTGVTEAFF
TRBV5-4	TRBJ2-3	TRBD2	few	TGTGCCAGCAGCTTAACTAGCGGGACCCACACAGATACGCAGTATTTT	CASSLTSGTHTDTQYF
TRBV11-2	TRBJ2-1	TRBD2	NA	TGTGCCAGCAGCACCGCCCCGGGACTAGGCATCTGGAATGAGCAGTTCTTC	CASSTAPGLGIWNEQFF
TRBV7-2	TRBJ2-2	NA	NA	TGTGCCAGCAGCTTAGGGAGCACCGGGGAGCTGTTTTTT	CASSLGSTGELFF
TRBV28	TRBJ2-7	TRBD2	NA	TGTGCCAGCAGTCCCCGGACTAGCGGTCTCTCCTACGAGCAGTACTTC	CASSPRTSGLSYEQYF
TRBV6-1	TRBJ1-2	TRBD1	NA	TGTGCCAGCAGTGGGACAGGGGGAAACTATGGCTACACCTTC	CASSGTGGNYGYTF
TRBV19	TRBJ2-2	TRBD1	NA	TGTGCCAGTCGGGACAGGTCGGACACCGGGGAGCTGTTTTTT	CASRDRSDTGELFF
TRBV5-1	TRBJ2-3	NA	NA	TGCGCCAGCAGCTTAAGAGCCGGGACTCAAGACGCAGATACGCAGTATTTT	CASSLRAGTQDADTQYF
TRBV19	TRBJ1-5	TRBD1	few	TGTGCCAGTAGTGGAGGGACAGGGGGCGCAAATCAGCCCCAGCATTTT	CASSGGTGGANQPQHF
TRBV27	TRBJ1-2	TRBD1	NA	TGTGCCAGCGGGCAGGGGGGTGGCTACACCTTC	CASGQGGGYTF
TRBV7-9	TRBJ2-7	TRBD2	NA	TGTGCCAGCAGCTTAAGCGGGGCCTCTTCGGGAAACTACGAGCAGTACTTC	CASSLSGASSGNYEQYF
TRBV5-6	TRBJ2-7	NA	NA	TGTGCCAGCAGCTTGGCTGGGGCTCACGAGCAGTACTTC	CASSLAGAHEQYF